This T cell receptor (beta chain) was recorded in a study of identical twins. Germline V gene lookup returns CDR1 MDHEN and CDR2 SYDVKM. The CDR3 has 15 residues. V gave up 4 bases and J gave up 4 bases; unmatched junction bases: 9. In TCRdb, the 5' RACE reads were re-called with MiXCR into one record per CDR3 protein. The top ten hold under 0.35% of the sample, which has roughly 1,500,000 distinct CDR3 sequences, under 35% seen once. This clonotype was seen more than once but under ten times. Antigen specificity is unknown. Study observations and caveats: There were fewer insertions in abundant cord blood beta clonotypes, but memory repertoires showed no such pattern. It was out-of-frame TCR alpha sharing in monozygotic twins that models underestimated.

The receptor was isolated from a newborn girl in good health. Material: cord blood. The chain is built from TRBV28 and TRBJ1-2, with 7 bases matching TRBD1. CDR3 loop: CASSSPWDSFYGYTF. In DNA form, the CDR3 reads TGTGCCAGCAGTTCCCCTTGGGACAGTTTCTATGGCTACACCTTC.